This T cell receptor (beta chain) was recovered during a study of molecular identifiers for immune sequencing clone quantification (dated by TCRdb to 2017 to 2018). The study in broad terms: For a replicate experiment, RNA from around 20,000 or 100,000 naive CD8 T cells was divided into five aliquots, and four of the five aliquots were sequenced. The study was a methods study using CD8 T cells to benchmark molecular-identifier clustering-based TCR repertoire sequencing (MIDCIRS) and TCR RNA copy counting.

Naive CD8 T cell libraries were made from around 18,000 to 910,000 sorted cells using 10%, 30% or 50% of purified RNA. Naive CD8 T cells were FACS-sorted as CD8+CD4-CCR7+CD45RA+ on a BD FACSAria II into RLT Plus buffer. Around 11 TCR copies' worth of Jurkat RNA were spiked into roughly 17,000-1,100,000 naive CD8 T cell samples to test detection sensitivity. CD8 T cells were enriched using RosetteSep CD8+ T Cell Enrichment Cocktail and Ficoll-Paque, and the enriched cells then underwent ACK red cell lysis. Overall results and qualifications from the work: Identical TCR molecules sharing a barcode could cause highly expanded clone sizes to be underestimated. About 3.1 recovered TCR RNA copies per cell were obtained by modeling, versus around 10 by digital PCR, implying a capture efficiency of about 30%. When barcode sub-clustering was left out, chimeric consensus sequences inflated TCR diversity, with chimeras reaching as high as 47%. The naive libraries included spiked-in Jurkat TCR RNA (10 copies' worth), and this Jurkat TCR RNA is not part of the donor repertoire. Spiked-in Jurkat TCR RNA equivalent to a single cell was reported to be detectable even among over 800,000 naive CD8 T cells. Clones above 20 RNA copies held over 97% of molecules in CMV-specific effector cells but under 1% in naive cells.

As regards this clonotype: This clone's antigen is unknown. No base quality information exists; no much larger clone differs at one position.

The receptor library was made with PCR. The sequencer listed for this sample is NextSeq 500. Preparation of bulk TCR libraries followed a previously described approach, with the TCR primers listed in Table S5. Purification of total RNA was performed with the Qiagen AllPrep DNA/RNA kit. Before analysis, reads from multiple sequencing runs of the same library were pooled. On the authors' methods: Only reads with exact TCR constant sequence were kept, trimmed to 150 nt, and grouped by their 12-nt molecular barcodes. Reads in each barcode group were sub-clustered using a 15% Levenshtein threshold, and a quality-weighted consensus sequence was built for each RNA molecule. Non-functional sequences were excluded, and lower-count sequences lying one edit away from another sequence were also excluded. On the basis of fitting two negative binomial distributions, barcode sub-clusters with fewer than 20% of the maximum read count were discarded. TCRdb ran its own pipeline on the public reads, namely fastp trimming at Q25 and MiXCR clone calling, and kept in-frame beta chains. Rows with a matching CDR3 protein are joined into one entry that keeps the most common DNA and genes. TCRdb's processing, not the authors' own work, is the source of the V and J calls. The table for this sample lists about 510,000 distinct CDR3 sequences; roughly 26% of them were counted only once. The ten top clones hold approximately 0.76% of the sample.

The TCR sequence derives from a human donor in good health. Some libraries in this study had Jurkat cell RNA spiked in. The sequenced sample was naive CD8+ T cells from blood, with Jurkat cell RNA spiked in. The sample's cell subset or site label, decoded: FACS-sorted CD8+CD4-CCR7+CD45RA+ naive T cells.

The CDR3 region: CASSLVGVRYIPNEKLFF. The DNA sequence follows: TGTGCCAGCAGCCTCGTAGGGGTCAGATATATCCCTAATGAAAAACTGTTTTTT. The chain links TRBV28 with TRBJ1-4; the D gene is perhaps TRBD1, on 5 matching bases. Between the V and J ends, shortened by 6 bases and 3 bases respectively, the junction contains 23 bases. The CDR1 and CDR2 encoded by the germline V gene are MDHEN and SYDVKM. The CDR3 contains 18 residues, cysteine and phenylalanine counted. Solely the CDR3 DNA is kept, with 54 bases framed from the first base.